This is a list of T cell receptor beta chains from one sample in a study of blood T cells in healthy people across ages. TCRdb re-called the 5' RACE reads with MiXCR, one entry per CDR3 protein. The sample has around 940,000 distinct CDR3 sequences, 45% to 60% seen once. Source material: blood. These receptors were collected from a woman aged 55 to 70 in good health. Both conserved end residues are part of each CDR3. The D gene is left open where the match is weak. Size values are once, few and many counts, or a class for expanded clones, and some rows have none.

NA	few	TRBJ2-5	TRBV4-1	TGCGCCAGCAGCCAAGGCGGCTTAGGGGGTTCCGAGACCCAGTACTTC	CASSQGGLGGSETQYF
NA	NA	TRBJ2-7	TRBV12-3/TRBV12-4	TGTGCCAGCAGTTTTACTAGAGGGTCCTTCGAGCAGTACTTC	CASSFTRGSFEQYF
NA	NA	TRBJ1-2	TRBV7-2	TGTGCCAGCAGCCCCCCGGGGCAGCGCTATGGCTACACCTTC	CASSPPGQRYGYTF
NA	few	TRBJ2-6	TRBV18	TGTGCCAGCTCACTTAGCCGACAGAGCTCTGGGGCCAACGTCCTGACTTTC	CASSLSRQSSGANVLTF
NA	NA	TRBJ2-5	TRBV2	TGTGCCAGCACTAAAGGGAGGCTAGAGACCCAGTACTTC	CASTKGRLETQYF
NA	few	TRBJ1-2	TRBV7-8	TGTGCCAGCAGCAACCTACGTCAGGGTTATGGCTACACCTTC	CASSNLRQGYGYTF
NA	few	TRBJ2-1	TRBV5-6	TGTGCCAGCACCCGAACCCATGAGCAGTTCTTC	CASTRTHEQFF
TRBD2	once	TRBJ2-3	TRBV3-1	TGTGCCAGCAGCCAACTAGCGGGAGCAATTCATCCCACAGATACGCAGTATTTT	CASSQLAGAIHPTDTQYF
TRBD2	NA	TRBJ2-3	TRBV7-2	TGTGCCAGCAGCTTAGTGGCTAGCGGGTTTACAGATACGCAGTATTTT	CASSLVASGFTDTQYF
NA	few	TRBJ1-2	TRBV12-3/TRBV12-4	TGTGCCAGCAGTCTACAGGGCCGACGAAATGGCTACACCTTC	CASSLQGRRNGYTF
NA	NA	TRBJ2-7	TRBV20-1	TGCAGTGCTAGCTCGGGAGCCCACCACGAGCAGTACTTC	CSASSGAHHEQYF
NA	few	TRBJ2-7	TRBV10-3	TGTGCCATCAGTGTCTTCGGCGGCCAGGACTACGAGCAGTACTTC	CAISVFGGQDYEQYF
NA	once	TRBJ1-5	TRBV6-2/TRBV6-3	TGTGCCAGTTCCACAGGGATTACAAGTCAGCCCCAGCATTTT	CASSTGITSQPQHF
NA	NA	TRBJ2-4	TRBV4-1	TGCGCCAGCAGCCCTCGGGTGGGGGGACTGGGCATTCAGTACTTC	CASSPRVGGLGIQYF
TRBD1	NA	TRBJ1-1	TRBV12-3/TRBV12-4	TGTGCCAGCCACACAGGGGCGCAAGGCACTGAAGCTTTCTTT	CASHTGAQGTEAFF